This section outlines one T cell receptor (beta chain) sequence together with its context. The antigen is unknown. This sample is part of a study of shared clonotypes between healthy human individuals. Study background: Participating donors consisted of a couple of women and a few men aged 18 to 49. Study results and limitations: Expectations were that clonotype sharing among donors would be affected by sequencing depth. Roughly 5% of naive CD4 clonotypes were shared across a handful of donors.

Repertoires were generated with immunoSEQ multiplex PCR, while TCRdb's copy carries only in-frame clones and drops some. The sample lists roughly 2.4 million clones, around 95% seen once, with 0.13% in the top ten. The J segment lost 1 base and the V segment lost 6 bases, leaving 10 bases of the junction unmatched. The CDR3 spans 17 residues. In germline, CDR1 is MGHDK, CDR2 SYGVNS. What was sequenced was naive CD4+ T cells sorted from blood. The subset denotes: CD45RA+ positively selected. The chain combines TRBV25-1 with TRBJ2-1, with 9 nucleotides matching TRBD1. This sequence was found in a man aged 18 to 30 in good health. This chain's CDR3 is CASSSGQGRGSYNEQFF. The CDR3 region has the DNA TGTGCCAGCAGCTCGGGACAGGGTCGCGGTTCCTACAATGAGCAGTTCTTC.